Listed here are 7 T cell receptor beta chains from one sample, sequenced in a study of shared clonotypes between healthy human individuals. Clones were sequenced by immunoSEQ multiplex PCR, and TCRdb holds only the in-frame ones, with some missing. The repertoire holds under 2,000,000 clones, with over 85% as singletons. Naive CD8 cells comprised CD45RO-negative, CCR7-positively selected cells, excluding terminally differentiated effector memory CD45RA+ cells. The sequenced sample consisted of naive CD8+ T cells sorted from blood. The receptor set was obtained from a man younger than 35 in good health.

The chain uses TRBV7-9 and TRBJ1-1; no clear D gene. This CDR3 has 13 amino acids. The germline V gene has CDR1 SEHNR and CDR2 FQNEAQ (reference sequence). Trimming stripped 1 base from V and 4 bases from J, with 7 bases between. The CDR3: CASSLEKGTEAFF. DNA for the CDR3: TGTGCCAGCAGCTTAGAAAAGGGCACTGAAGCTTTCTTT.

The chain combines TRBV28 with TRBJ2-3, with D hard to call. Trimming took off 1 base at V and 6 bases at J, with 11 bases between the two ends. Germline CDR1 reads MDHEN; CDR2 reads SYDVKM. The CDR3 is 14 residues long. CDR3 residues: CASSLSYYGDTQYF. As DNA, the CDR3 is TGTGCCAGCAGTTTATCTTACTACGGGGATACGCAGTATTTT.

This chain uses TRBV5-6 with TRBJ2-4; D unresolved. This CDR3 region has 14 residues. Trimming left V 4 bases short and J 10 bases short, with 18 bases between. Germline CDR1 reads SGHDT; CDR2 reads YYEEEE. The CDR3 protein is CASSRTGPRDIQYF. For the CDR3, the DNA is TGTGCCAGCAGCCGGACGGGCCCCAGAGATATTCAGTACTTC.

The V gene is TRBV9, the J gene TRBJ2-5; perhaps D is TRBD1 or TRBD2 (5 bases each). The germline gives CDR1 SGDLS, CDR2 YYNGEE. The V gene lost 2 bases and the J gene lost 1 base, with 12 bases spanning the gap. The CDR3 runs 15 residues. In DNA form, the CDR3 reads TGTGCCAGCAGCGTGGGGGACGCCTTCCAAGAGACCCAGTACTTC. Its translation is CASSVGDAFQETQYF.

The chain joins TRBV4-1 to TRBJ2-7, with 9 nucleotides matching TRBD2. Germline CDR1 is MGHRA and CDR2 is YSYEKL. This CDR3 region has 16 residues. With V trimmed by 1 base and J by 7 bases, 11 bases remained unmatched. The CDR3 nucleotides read TGCGCCAGCAGCCAAGTGGTTAGCGGGGGAGCTGGGGAGCAGTACTTC. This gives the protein CASSQVVSGGAGEQYF.

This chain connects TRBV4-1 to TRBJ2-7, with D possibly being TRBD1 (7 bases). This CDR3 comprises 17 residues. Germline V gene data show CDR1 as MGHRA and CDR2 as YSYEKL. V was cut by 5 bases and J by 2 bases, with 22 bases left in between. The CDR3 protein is CASSLQRETGKTYEQYF. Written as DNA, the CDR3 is TGCGCCAGCAGCTTACAACGGGAGACAGGGAAAACCTACGAGCAGTACTTC.

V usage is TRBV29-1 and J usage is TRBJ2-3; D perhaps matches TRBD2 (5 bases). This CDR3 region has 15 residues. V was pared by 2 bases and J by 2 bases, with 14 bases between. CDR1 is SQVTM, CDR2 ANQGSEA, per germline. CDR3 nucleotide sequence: TGCAGCGTTGAATGGATTGAGGGCCTCACAGATACGCAGTATTTT. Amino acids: CSVEWIEGLTDTQYF.